The entry below gives a single T cell receptor beta chain sequence along with its context. This sample is part of a study of Ad26.COV2.S vaccination and SARS-CoV-2 variants. On the study more broadly: As a participant in COV1001, the donor was in the Ad26.COV2.S trial arm.

Treatment indicated: over 15 received Ad26.COV2.S at low or high dose, single or two shots; roughly 5 received placebo; per-sample allocation not given. Vaccine and placebo recipients were sampled on day 63 after the first injection. The assay was immunoSEQ multiplex PCR, and TCRdb's table has in-frame clones only and misses some. Here the sample spans 440,000 or so clones, around 90% being singletons. The CDR3 sequence is 14 residues long. Per the germline V gene, CDR1 is SGHDT and CDR2 is YYEEEE. V lost 5 bases and J lost 0, with 8 bases in between. The receptor was derived from a person aged 18 to 59 who received the Ad26.COV2.S COVID-19 vaccine or a placebo. V usage is TRBV5-6 and J usage is TRBJ1-4, with D maybe TRBD1 (5 bases). Material: peripheral blood, obtained in a trial of Ad26.COV2.S vaccine versus placebo. The CDR3 reads CASREGPTNEKLFF. The CDR3 DNA sequence: TGTGCCAGCAGGGAGGGGCCAACTAATGAAAAACTGTTTTTT.